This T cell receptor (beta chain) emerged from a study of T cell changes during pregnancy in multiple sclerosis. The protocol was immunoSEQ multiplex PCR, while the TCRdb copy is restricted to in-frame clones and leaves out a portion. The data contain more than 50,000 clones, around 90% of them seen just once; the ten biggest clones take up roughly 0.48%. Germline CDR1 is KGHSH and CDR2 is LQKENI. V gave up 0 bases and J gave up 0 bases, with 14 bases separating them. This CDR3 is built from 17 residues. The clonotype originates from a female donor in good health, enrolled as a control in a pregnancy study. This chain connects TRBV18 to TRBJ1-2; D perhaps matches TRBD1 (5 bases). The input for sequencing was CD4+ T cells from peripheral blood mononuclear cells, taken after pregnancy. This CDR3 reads CASSPPVQLRANYGYTF. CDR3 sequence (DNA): TGTGCCAGCTCACCACCGGTACAGCTCAGGGCTAACTATGGCTACACCTTC.